A selection of T cell receptor beta chains follows, all from one sample in a study of cytomegalovirus exposure and HLA in healthy donors. Sequenced by immunoSEQ multiplex PCR; TCRdb stores in-frame clones only, minus some. The sample has approximately 190,000 clones, about 90% seen once. The sequenced sample was PBMCs. The origin of the receptors is a boy aged 2 to 10 in good health and CMV-seronegative. Both conserved end residues are trimmed from each CDR3. Clone sizes are given selectively: once, few, many, or a class where the clone is expanded.

v_call	j_call	cdr3_length	clone_size	cdr3_aa
TRBV15	TRBJ1-2	13	-	ATSRGADRVYGYT
TRBV4-1	TRBJ1-1	11	few	ASRGGGSTEAF
TRBV4-1	TRBJ1-1	11	few	ASSQQGWTEAF
TRBV19	TRBJ1-6	12	-	ASRTGIGNSPLH
TRBV19	TRBJ1-2	13	-	ASTSWQGFDYGYT
TRBV7-9	TRBJ1-3	10	-	ASSLPEDTIY
TRBV27	TRBJ2-7	15	-	ASSLTPLSGQVDEQY
TRBV9	TRBJ2-3	15	-	ASSVSRTSGGQDTQY
TRBV21-1	TRBJ2-7	13	once	ASSDTVGGLYEQY
TRBV29-1	TRBJ2-7	12	-	STWTGDSPYEQY
TRBV28	TRBJ1-5	12	-	ASSLREYNQPQH
TRBV29-1	TRBJ1-2	13	-	SVETAGGGFHGYT
TRBV21-1	TRBJ2-7	11	-	ASSTREVYEQY
TRBV2	TRBJ2-7	12	-	ASSQDRASYEQY
TRBV5-1	TRBJ2-6	16	-	ASSLAWGGSSGANVLT
TRBV10-3	TRBJ2-1	16	-	AISGFGTGKGSYNEQF
TRBV5-6	TRBJ2-3	11	-	ASSVTSTYTQY
TRBV2	TRBJ1-6	9	-	ASHRYSPLH
TRBV9	TRBJ2-1	13	-	ASSVGGGGRDEQF
TRBV7-3	TRBJ2-1	12	once	ASSFSGKGNEQF
TRBV6-1	TRBJ2-7	12	-	ASIDRTGSYEQY
TRBV27	TRBJ1-1	14	-	ASSLNLDRLNTEAF
TRBV7-9	TRBJ2-7	14	-	ASSKGLAGYSYEQY
TRBV7-3	TRBJ2-1	13	-	ASSQLAGSYNEQF
TRBV4-1	TRBJ2-5	12	-	ASSQATGPEAQY
TRBV11-2	TRBJ2-7	14	-	ASSQTSGGGSYEQY
TRBV7-2	TRBJ2-7	12	-	ASSLGGRTYEQY
TRBV19	TRBJ2-4	13	-	ASGWRGEDKNIQY
TRBV28	TRBJ2-6	15	-	ASKRDRPGAGANVLT
TRBV5-4	TRBJ2-3	16	-	ASSVPGLAGGATDTQY
TRBV27	TRBJ2-2	13	-	ASSGGTANTGELF
TRBV9	TRBJ1-2	16	once	ASSVGGGTGVANYGYT
TRBV4-1	TRBJ2-7	12	few	ASSHRGGSYEQY
TRBV4-2	TRBJ1-2	14	-	ASSQDRTKVMGGYT
TRBV30	TRBJ1-5	11	-	AWSLERNQPQH
TRBV19	TRBJ1-6	10	-	ASSGHLTPLH
TRBV18	TRBJ1-3	14	once	ASSPRDRGSGNTIY
TRBV29-1	TRBJ2-6	11	few	STTGSGANVLT
TRBV30	TRBJ1-6	13	few	AWSELQGGNSPLH
TRBV27	TRBJ1-2	14	-	ASSEQGNGIRGGYT
TRBV9	TRBJ1-1	12	-	ASSVVPGIPEAF